Below, one T cell receptor (beta chain) is given with its context. The data stem from a study of blood T cell repertoires in COVID-19. In germline, CDR1 is LNHDA, CDR2 SQIVND (reference sequence). The CDR3 totals 14 residues. Unmatched junction bases numbered 8, after V lost 5 bases and J lost 7 bases. Produced via immunoSEQ multiplex PCR; TCRdb's table is partial and in-frame only. This sample has 290,000 or so clones; roughly four fifths occur once, and the top ten carry less than 5.5%. The J gene is TRBJ1-2, the V gene TRBV19; TRBD1 matches 9 bases. Input material: PBMCs or T cells enriched from blood (not recorded which). The sequence derives from a man aged 35 to 55 who had been exposed to COVID-19. Here the CDR3 reads CASSAPGQGSGYTF. CDR3 DNA sequence: TGTGCCAGTAGTGCACCGGGACAGGGCTCTGGCTACACCTTC.